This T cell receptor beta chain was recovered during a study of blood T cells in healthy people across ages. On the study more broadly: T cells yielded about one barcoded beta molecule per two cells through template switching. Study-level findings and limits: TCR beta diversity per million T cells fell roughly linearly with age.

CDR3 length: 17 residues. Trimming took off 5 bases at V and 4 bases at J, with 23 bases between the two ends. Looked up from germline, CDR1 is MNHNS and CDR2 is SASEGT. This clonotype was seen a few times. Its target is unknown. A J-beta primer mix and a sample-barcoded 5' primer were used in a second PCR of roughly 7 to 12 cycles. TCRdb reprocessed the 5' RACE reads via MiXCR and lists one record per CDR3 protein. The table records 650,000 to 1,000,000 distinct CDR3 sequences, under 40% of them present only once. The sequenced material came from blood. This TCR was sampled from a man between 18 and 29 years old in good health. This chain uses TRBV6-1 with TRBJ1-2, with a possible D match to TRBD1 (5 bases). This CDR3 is CASSRSNAGTRGYGYTF. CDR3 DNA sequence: TGTGCCAGCAGTCGCTCTAATGCCGGGACCCGCGGCTATGGCTACACCTTC.